This T cell receptor beta chain was sequenced during a study of early T cells in non-severe SARS-CoV-2 infection. The germline V gene encodes CDR1 GTSNPN and CDR2 SVGIG (reference sequence). This CDR3 spans 14 amino acids. The V gene end was trimmed by 6 bases and the J gene end by 4 bases; junction bases not matched to a gene: 7. cDNA molecules, individually, were tagged with unique molecular identifiers. TCRdb reprocessed the 5' RACE reads with MiXCR, giving one entry per CDR3 protein. This sample yields around 89,000 distinct CDR3 sequences, of which about 15% are seen a single time; 0.5% to 0.75% belongs to the top ten. Regarding this clonotype: Being one base from a much bigger clone, this may be a read error.

The specimen sequenced was whole blood. The receptor's source is an adult who was a healthcare worker with PCR-confirmed SARS-CoV-2 infection or an uninfected control (not recorded which). The chain carries TRBV30 and TRBJ1-4, with 8 bases matching TRBD1. The CDR3 here is CACLMTGVNEKLFF. CDR3 sequence (DNA): TGTGCCTGCCTTATGACAGGGGTTAATGAAAAACTGTTTTTT.